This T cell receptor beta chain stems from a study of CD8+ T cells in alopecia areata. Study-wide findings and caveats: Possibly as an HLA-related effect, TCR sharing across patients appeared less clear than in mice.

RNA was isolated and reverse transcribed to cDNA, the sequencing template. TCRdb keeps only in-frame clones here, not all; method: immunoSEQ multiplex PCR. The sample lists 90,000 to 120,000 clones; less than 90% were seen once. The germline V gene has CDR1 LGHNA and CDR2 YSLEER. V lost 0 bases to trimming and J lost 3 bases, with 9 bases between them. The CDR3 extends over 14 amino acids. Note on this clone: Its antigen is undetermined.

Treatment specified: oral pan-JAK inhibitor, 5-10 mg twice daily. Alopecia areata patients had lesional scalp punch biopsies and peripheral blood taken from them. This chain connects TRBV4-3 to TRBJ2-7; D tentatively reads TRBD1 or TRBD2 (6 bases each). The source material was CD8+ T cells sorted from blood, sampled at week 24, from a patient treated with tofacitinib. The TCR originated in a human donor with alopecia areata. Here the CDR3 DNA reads TGCGCCAGCAGCCAAGATGAGGGGGGCTACGAGCAGTACTTC. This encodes CASSQDEGGYEQYF.